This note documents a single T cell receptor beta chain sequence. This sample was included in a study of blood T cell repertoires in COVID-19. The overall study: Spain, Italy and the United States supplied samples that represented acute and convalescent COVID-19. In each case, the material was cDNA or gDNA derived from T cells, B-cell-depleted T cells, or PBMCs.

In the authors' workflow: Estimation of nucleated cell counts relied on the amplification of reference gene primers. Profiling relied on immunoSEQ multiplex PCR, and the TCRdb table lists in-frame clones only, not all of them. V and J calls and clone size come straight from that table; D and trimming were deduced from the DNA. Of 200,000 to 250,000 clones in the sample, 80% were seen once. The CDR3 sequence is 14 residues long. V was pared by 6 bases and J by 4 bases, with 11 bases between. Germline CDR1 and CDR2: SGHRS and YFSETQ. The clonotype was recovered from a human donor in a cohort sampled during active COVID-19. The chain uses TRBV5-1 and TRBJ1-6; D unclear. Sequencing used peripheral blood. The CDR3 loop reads CASKPVSYNSPLHF. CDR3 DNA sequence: TGCGCCAGCAAACCAGTGTCTTATAATTCACCCCTCCACTTT.